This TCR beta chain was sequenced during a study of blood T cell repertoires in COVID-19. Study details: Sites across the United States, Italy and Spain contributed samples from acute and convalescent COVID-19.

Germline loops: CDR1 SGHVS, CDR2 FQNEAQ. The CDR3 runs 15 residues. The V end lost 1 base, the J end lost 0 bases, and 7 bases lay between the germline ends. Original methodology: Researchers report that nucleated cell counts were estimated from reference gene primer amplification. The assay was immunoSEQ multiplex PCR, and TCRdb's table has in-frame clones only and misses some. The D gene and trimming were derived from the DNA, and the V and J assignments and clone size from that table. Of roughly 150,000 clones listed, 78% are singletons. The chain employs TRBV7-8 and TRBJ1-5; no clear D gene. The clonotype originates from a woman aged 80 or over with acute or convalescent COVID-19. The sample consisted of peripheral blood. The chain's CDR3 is CASSLGGYSNQPQHF. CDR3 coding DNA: TGTGCCAGCAGCTTAGGCGGATATAGCAATCAGCCCCAGCATTTT. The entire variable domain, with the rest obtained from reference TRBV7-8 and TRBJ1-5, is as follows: GAGVSQSPRYKVAKRGQDVALRCDPISGHVSLFWYQQALGQGPEFLTYFQNEAQLDKSGLPSDRFFAERPEGSVSTLKIQRTQQEDSAVYLCASSLGGYSNQPQHFGDGTRLSIL.